Given below is one T cell receptor beta chain in context. This clonotype was picked up many times. Its antigen is currently not known. Within one base of it there is no much larger clone, and no base qualities were kept. This entry comes from a study of blood T cells in healthy people across ages (dated by TCRdb to between 2015 and 2017). A note on the overall study: In model experiments, template switching captured about one uniquely barcoded TCR beta cDNA molecule for every two T cells. To track age-related changes in TCR beta repertoire diversity, the study relied on deep sequencing normalized with unique cDNA molecular identifiers. The donors were split into four age groups: young (average roughly 15 years), middle-aged (about 40), aged (roughly 65) and long-lived (roughly 77). Two additional independent replicas of 1 million unique cDNA reads from the same blood draw were analyzed for two donors (one aged 18 to 29 and one aged 80 or older).

Overall results and qualifications from the work: Because profiling used bulk unsorted PBMCs, naive and antigen-experienced compartments could not be compared conclusively. Estimates of total diversity from one million sequenced T cells were regarded as lower bounds and underestimates. The long-lived group showed more naive CD4+ T cells, fewer expanded clones and increased TCR diversity than the aged group, suggesting age selection. Observed TCR beta diversity correlated strongly with the percentage of naive T cells measured by flow cytometry. As age increased, observed TCR beta diversity per million T cells dropped in a roughly linear way, and a significant reduction was already evident by age roughly 36. The CMV infection status of donors was not known, potentially confounding age-related changes in expanded clonotypes.

The method behind the library was 5' RACE. Sequencing was performed on an Illumina HiSeq 2500. A second roughly 7 to 11 cycle PCR used a sample-barcoded 5' primer and a J-beta primer mix. A unique molecular identifier was introduced onto each TCR beta cDNA molecule by a template-switch 5' adaptor carrying 12 random nucleotides. Each sample yielded at least 3 million CDR3-containing paired-end reads. First-strand cDNA synthesis was performed from all RNA using the Mint cDNA synthesis kit, with priming by a TRBC-specific oligonucleotide. After uracil-DNA glycosylase treatment, a first 18-cycle PCR used universal primers M1SS and BC2_uni_R on all cDNA. In the paper's pipeline: For normalization, 1 million high-quality reads were randomly selected from each sample, with every read carrying a distinct molecular identifier. Instead of being binned into consensus sequences, reads that shared molecular identifiers were thrown out. MiTCR, run with a Q25 quality threshold and the strictest error-elimination algorithm, handled CDR3 identification, clonotype clustering and error correction. Lower-bound total TCR beta diversity was estimated with a nonparametric unseen species model using Euler transformation. TCRdb reran the public reads through fastp at Q25 and MiXCR, keeping productive beta chains. Each entry merges the rows of one CDR3 protein and shows their most common DNA and genes. These V and J calls originate from TCRdb's pipeline instead of the authors' own analysis. The sample contains 800,000 to 950,000 distinct CDR3 sequences, roughly 29% of them found a single time. The top ten constitute roughly 10% of the sample.

The donors were roughly 39 Caucasian individuals from Russia, aged 6 to 90 years, who were systemically healthy. About 10 milliliters of peripheral blood were collected from each donor into EDTA-treated Vacutainer tubes. Ficoll-Paque density-gradient centrifugation was used to isolate PBMCs, with at least 6.5 million obtained per sample. Total RNA was extracted from PBMCs with Trizol reagent, with at least 6 micrograms obtained per sample. For every donor, an aliquot of PBMCs went through flow cytometry to measure the percentages of naive CD45RAhigh/CD27high T cells. From a lookup of the germline V gene (reference sequence), CDR1 and CDR2 are DFQATT and SNEGSKA. The trim is 3 bases for V and 0 bases for J, with a gap of 9 bases between the germline ends. From the cysteine through the phenylalanine, the CDR3 covers 13 amino acids. Only the CDR3 portion is preserved as DNA: 39 bases, with reading frame beginning at the first base.

This sample also belongs to another study, concerning T cells of mothers and their children. Per that second paper: Nine systemically healthy Caucasian individuals served as donors, namely three mothers together with their six children. cDNA synthesis consumed the entire amount of extracted RNA, loaded at approximately 1.6 ug RNA in each 15 ul reaction. Sample barcodes and 2-4 random nucleotides were added via the M1S primer in the second PCR. Each mother yielded over 9.5 million TCR beta CDR3 reads and each child some 3 million reads. Thymic selection similarly shapes TCR recombination output in related and unrelated pairs, with minor effect from inherited differences. Normalized repertoire overlap in related mother-child pairs was always slightly higher than in unrelated mother-child pairs, but the difference was never significant. Persistent microchimeric T cell clones were not detected, at a sensitivity of about 90 clones per million clonotypes. The study used deep NGS to compare TCR beta repertoires of mothers and children, seeking features distinguishing related mother-child pairs from unrelated individuals. Mothers averaged approximately 41 +/- 4 years of age and children averaged about 12 +/- 4 years. After adapter ligation with NEBNext reagents, the libraries were sequenced on Illumina HiSeq 2000 with 100+100 nt paired-end reads. To prevent cross-contamination, the mother and child libraries were prepared a month apart and were sequenced in separate runs. Each donor had between about 450,000 and 2,100,000 distinct TCR beta clonotypes identified. Naive TCR beta clonotypes were estimated from low-frequency clonotypes matched to each donor's FACS-determined naive share, without sorting.

This TCR came from a woman aged 35 to 49 in good health. What was sequenced was blood. The chain couples TRBV20-1 to TRBJ2-7; 6 matching bases give a weak D call of TRBD2. The CDR3: CSARRGFSYEQYF. Here is the DNA: TGCAGTGCTAGGCGGGGCTTCTCCTACGAGCAGTACTTC.